This T cell receptor (beta chain) was recorded in a study of blood T cell repertoires in COVID-19. The CDR3 consists of 16 residues. V was clipped by 1 base and J by 0 bases, with 11 bases between them. Germline values: CDR1 MDHEN, CDR2 SYDVKM. Method: immunoSEQ multiplex PCR; TCRdb's copy keeps in-frame clones and lacks some. The data show some 88,000 clones, around 90% seen once. The clonotype was recovered from a human donor with active COVID-19. The donor label of this sample is uncertain. This sequence joins TRBV28 and TRBJ2-3; D is possibly TRBD1 (6 bases). The source material was peripheral blood. CDR3 in DNA: TGTGCCAGCAGTTTATACGGACAGATTAGCACAGATACGCAGTATTTT. It is translated as CASSLYGQISTDTQYF. The full variable domain, rest sourced from reference TRBV28 and TRBJ2-3, is DVKVTQSSRYLVKRTGEKVFLECVQDMDHENMFWYRQDPGLGLRLIYFSYDVKMKEKGDIPEGYSVSREKKERFSLILESASTNQTSMYLCASSLYGQISTDTQYFGPGTRLTVL.